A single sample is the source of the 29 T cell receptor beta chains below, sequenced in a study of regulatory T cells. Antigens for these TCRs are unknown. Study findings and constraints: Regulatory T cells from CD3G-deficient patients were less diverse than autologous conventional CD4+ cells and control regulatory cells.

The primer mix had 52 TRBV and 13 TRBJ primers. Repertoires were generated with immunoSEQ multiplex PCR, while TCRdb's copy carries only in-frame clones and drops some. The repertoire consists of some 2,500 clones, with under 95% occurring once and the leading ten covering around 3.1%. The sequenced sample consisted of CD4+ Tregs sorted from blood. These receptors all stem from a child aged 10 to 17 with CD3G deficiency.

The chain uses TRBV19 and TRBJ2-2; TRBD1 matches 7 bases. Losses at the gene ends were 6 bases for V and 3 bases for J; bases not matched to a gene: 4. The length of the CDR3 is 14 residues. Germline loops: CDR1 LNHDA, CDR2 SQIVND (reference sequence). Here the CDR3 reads CASRITGDTGELFF. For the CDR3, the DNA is TGTGCCAGTAGAATCACAGGGGACACCGGGGAGCTGTTTTTT.

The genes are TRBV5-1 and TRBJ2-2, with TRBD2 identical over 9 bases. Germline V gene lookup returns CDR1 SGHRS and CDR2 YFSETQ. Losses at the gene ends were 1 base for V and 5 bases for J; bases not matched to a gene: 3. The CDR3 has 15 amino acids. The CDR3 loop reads CASSLWLAGTGELFF. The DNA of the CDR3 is TGCGCCAGCAGCTTGTGGCTAGCGGGAACCGGGGAGCTGTTTTTT. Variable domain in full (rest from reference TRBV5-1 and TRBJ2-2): KAGVTQTPRYLIKTRGQQVTLSCSPISGHRSVSWYQQTPGQGLQFLFEYFSETQRNKGNFPGRFSGRQFSNSRSEMNVSTLELGDSALYLCASSLWLAGTGELFFGEGSRLTVL.

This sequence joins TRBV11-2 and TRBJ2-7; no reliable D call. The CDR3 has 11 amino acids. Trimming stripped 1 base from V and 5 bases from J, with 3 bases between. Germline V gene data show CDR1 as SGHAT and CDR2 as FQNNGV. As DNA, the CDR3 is TGTGCCAGCAGCTTAGCAAACGAGCAGTACTTC. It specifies CASSLANEQYF.

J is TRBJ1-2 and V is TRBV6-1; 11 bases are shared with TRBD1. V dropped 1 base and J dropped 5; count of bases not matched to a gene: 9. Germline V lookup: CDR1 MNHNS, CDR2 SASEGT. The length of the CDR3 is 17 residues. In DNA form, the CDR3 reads TGTGCCAGCAGTGAAGTCCCAAGGACAGGGGGCGCTTATGGCTACACCTTC. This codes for CASSEVPRTGGAYGYTF.

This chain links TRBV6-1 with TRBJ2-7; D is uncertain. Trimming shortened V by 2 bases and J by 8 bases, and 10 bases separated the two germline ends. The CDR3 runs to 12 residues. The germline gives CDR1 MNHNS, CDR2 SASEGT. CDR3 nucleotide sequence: TGTGCCAGCAGTGAATCTCGGGTTCAGCAGTACTTC. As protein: CASSESRVQQYF.

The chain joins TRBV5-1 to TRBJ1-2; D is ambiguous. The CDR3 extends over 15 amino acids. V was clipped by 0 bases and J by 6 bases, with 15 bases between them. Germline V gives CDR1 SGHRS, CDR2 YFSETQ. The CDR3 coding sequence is TGCGCCAGCAGCTTGGGGACTTTCTCCTTGGATGGCTACACCTTC. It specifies CASSLGTFSLDGYTF.

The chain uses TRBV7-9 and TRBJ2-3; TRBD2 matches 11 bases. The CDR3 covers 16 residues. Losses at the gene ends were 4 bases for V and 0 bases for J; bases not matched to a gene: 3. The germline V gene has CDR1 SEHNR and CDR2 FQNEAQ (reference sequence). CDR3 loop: CASSSWTSGSTDTQYF. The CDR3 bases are TGTGCCAGCAGCTCGTGGACTAGCGGGAGCACAGATACGCAGTATTTT.

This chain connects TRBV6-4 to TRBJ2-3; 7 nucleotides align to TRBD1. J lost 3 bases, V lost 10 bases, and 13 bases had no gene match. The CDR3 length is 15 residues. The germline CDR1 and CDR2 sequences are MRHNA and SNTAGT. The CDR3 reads CATNGQGGATDTQYF. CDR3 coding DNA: TGTGCCACCAACGGTCAAGGGGGCGCGACAGATACGCAGTATTTT.

As DNA, the CDR3 is TGCGCCAGCAGCTTGGGGGCAAGTTCCCCCAATGAGCAGTTCTTC. Protein product: CASSLGASSPNEQFF. V usage is TRBV5-1 and J usage is TRBJ2-1; unclear D gene. The CDR3 length is 15 residues. Germline-derived CDR1 and CDR2 are SGHRS and YFSETQ. Trimming cost V 0 bases and J 6 bases, with 13 bases left between them.

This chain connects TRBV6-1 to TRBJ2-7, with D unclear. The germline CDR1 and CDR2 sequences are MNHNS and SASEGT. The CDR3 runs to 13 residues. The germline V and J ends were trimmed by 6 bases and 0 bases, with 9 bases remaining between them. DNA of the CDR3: TGTGCCAGCAGGAGACCGAGCTCCTACGAGCAGTACTTC. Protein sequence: CASRRPSSYEQYF.

CDR3 residues: CASSLSVGGAEAFF. In DNA, the CDR3 is TGTGCCAGCAGTTTATCCGTGGGGGGGGCTGAAGCTTTCTTT. This chain connects TRBV28 to TRBJ1-1; the D gene is possibly TRBD1 (5 bases). Germline V CDR1 and CDR2: MDHEN, SYDVKM. This CDR3 has 14 amino acids. V was shortened by 1 base and J by 6 bases, with 12 bases between the two germline ends.

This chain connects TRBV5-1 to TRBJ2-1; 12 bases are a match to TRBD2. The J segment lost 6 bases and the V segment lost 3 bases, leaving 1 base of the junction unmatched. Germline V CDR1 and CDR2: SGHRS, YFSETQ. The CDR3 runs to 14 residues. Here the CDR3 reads CASSWGLAGNEQFF. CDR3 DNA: TGCGCCAGCAGCTGGGGACTAGCGGGCAATGAGCAGTTCTTC.

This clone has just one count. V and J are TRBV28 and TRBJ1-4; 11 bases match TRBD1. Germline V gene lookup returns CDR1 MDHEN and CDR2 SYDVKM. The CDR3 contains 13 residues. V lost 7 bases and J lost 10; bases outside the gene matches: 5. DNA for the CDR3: TGTGCCAGCACTTGGACAGGGGGCGGAAAACTGTTTTTT. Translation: CASTWTGGGKLFF.

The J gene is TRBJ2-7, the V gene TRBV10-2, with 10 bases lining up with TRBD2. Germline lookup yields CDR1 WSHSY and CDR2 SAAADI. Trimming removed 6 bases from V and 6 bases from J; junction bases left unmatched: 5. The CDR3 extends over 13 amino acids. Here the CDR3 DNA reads TGCGCCAGCAGAGCGGGAGGGCCAGGCGAGCAGTACTTC. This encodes CASRAGGPGEQYF.

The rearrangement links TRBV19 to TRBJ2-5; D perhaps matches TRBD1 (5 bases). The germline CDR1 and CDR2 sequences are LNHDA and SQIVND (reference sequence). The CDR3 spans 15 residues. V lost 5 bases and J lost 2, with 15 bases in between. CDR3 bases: TGTGCCAGTAGTCCGTCGCACAGGCCACAAGAGACCCAGTACTTC. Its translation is CASSPSHRPQETQYF.

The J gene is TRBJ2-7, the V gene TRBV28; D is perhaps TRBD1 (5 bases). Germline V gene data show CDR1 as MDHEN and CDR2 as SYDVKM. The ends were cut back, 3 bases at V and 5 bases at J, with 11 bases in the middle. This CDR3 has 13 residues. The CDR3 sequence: CASSFFQGHEQYF. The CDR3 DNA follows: TGTGCCAGCAGTTTCTTCCAGGGTCACGAGCAGTACTTC.

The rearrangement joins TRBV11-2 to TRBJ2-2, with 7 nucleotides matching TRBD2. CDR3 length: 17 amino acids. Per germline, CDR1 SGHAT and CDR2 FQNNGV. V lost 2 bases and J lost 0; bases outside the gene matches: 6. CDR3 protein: CASSLLGGPPNTGELFF. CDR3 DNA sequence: TGTGCCAGCAGCTTACTGGGAGGGCCCCCGAACACCGGGGAGCTGTTTTTT.

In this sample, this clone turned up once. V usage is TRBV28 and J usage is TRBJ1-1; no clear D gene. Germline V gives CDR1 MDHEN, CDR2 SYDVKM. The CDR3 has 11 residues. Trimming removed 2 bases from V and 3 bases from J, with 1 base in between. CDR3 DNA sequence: TGTGCCAGCAGTTTAGACACTGAAGCTTTCTTT. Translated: CASSLDTEAFF.

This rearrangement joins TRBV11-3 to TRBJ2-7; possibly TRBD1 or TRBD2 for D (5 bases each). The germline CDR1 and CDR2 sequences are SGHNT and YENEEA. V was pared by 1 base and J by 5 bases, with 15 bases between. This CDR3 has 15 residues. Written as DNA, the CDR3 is TGTGCCAGCAGCTTAGTCGGGACCATCCGGGACGAGCAGTACTTC. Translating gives CASSLVGTIRDEQYF.

CDR3 in DNA: TGTGCCAGCAGCGAACAGGGGAAGGGCACAGATACGCAGTATTTT. The encoded protein is CASSEQGKGTDTQYF. The chain recombines TRBV7-9 with TRBJ2-3; 7 positions match TRBD1. The V gene end was trimmed by 5 bases and the J gene end by 1 base; junction bases not matched to a gene: 6. Germline V lookup: CDR1 SEHNR, CDR2 FQNEAQ (reference sequence). The CDR3 spans 15 residues.

The CDR3 sequence is CAWSVRGGLNEQYF. DNA for the CDR3: TGTGCCTGGAGTGTACGCGGGGGGTTGAACGAGCAGTACTTC. The chain is built from TRBV30 and TRBJ2-7, with 8 positions matching TRBD2. Germline V lookup: CDR1 GTSNPN, CDR2 SVGIG (reference sequence). The CDR3 loop spans 14 amino acids. Trimming took 0 bases from V and 5 from J; bases not matched to a gene: 6.

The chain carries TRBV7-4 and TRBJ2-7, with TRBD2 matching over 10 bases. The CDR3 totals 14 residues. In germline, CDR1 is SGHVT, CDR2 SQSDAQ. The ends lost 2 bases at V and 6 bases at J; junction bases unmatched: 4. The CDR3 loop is CASSLLAGVGEQYF. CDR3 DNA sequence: TGTGCCAGCAGCTTACTAGCGGGAGTGGGCGAGCAGTACTTC.

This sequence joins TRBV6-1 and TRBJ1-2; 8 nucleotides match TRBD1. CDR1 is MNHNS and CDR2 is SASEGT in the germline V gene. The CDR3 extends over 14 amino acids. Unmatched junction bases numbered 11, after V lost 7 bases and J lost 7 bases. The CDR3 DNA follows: TGTGCCAGCACCCTGACAGGGGATAGCACTGGCTACACCTTC. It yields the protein CASTLTGDSTGYTF.

DNA for the CDR3: TGCGCCAGCAGCCCGGGACAGGGGATTGCAACTAATGAAAAACTGTTTTTT. It codes for CASSPGQGIATNEKLFF. The chain is built from TRBV4-1 and TRBJ1-4; 10 bases are a match to TRBD1. The ends lost 4 bases at V and 0 bases at J; junction bases unmatched: 5. This CDR3 has 17 amino acids. Germline CDR1 MGHRA, CDR2 YSYEKL.

The CDR3 DNA is TGTGCCAGCAGTCCGCGGGTGGGACAGCATCAGCCCCAGCATTTT. It is translated as CASSPRVGQHQPQHF. The chain is built from TRBV28 and TRBJ1-5, with 7 positions matching TRBD1. The CDR3 length is 15 residues. The V gene end was trimmed by 5 bases and the J gene end by 5 bases; junction bases not matched to a gene: 9. Looked up from germline, CDR1 is MDHEN and CDR2 is SYDVKM.

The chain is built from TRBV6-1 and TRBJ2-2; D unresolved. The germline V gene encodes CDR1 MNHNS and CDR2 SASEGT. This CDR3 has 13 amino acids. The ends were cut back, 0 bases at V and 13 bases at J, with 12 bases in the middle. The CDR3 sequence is CASSEAEMSVLFF. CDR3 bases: TGTGCCAGCAGTGAAGCGGAGATGAGTGTGCTGTTTTTT.

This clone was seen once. In nucleotides, the CDR3 is TGTGCCAGAAGCTGCGCTTACGACCGCAGGTATGGCTACACCTTC. Encoded protein: CARSCAYDRRYGYTF. The chain combines TRBV5-3 with TRBJ1-2; no firm D call. TRBV5-3 is known as an ORF, though its function is uncertain. The CDR3 runs to 15 residues. V lost 3 bases and J lost 5, with 17 bases in between.

CDR3 in amino acids: CAISKGAGETQYF. In nucleotides, the CDR3 is TGTGCCATCAGTAAGGGGGCTGGGGAGACCCAGTACTTC. The chain combines TRBV10-3 with TRBJ2-5, with 7 bases that match TRBD1. From germline, CDR1 is ENHRY and CDR2 SYGVKD. This CDR3 comprises 13 residues. The J segment lost 5 bases and the V segment lost 5 bases, leaving 5 bases of the junction unmatched.

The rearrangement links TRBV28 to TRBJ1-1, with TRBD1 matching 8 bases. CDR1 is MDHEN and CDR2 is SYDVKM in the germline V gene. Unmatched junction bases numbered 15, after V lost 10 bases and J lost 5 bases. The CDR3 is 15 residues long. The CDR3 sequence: CATSYLKDRATEAFF. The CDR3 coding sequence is TGTGCCACCTCCTACTTAAAGGACAGGGCGACTGAAGCTTTCTTT.